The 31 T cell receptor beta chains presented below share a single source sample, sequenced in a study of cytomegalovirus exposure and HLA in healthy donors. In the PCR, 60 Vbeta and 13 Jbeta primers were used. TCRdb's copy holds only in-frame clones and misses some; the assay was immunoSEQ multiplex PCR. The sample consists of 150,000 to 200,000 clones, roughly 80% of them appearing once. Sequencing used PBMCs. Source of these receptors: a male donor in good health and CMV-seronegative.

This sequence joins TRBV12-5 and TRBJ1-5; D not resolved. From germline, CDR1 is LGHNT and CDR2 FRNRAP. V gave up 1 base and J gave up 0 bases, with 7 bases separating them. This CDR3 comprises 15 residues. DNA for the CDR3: TGTGCTAGTGGTTTGGGGGAGTATAGCAATCAGCCCCAGCATTTT. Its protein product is CASGLGEYSNQPQHF.

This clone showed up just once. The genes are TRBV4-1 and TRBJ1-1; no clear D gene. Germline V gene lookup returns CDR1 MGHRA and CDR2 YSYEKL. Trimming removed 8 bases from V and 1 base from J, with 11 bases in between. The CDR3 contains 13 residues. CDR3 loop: CASGAARNTEAFF. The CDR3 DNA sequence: TGCGCCAGCGGAGCGGCTCGGAACACTGAAGCTTTCTTT.

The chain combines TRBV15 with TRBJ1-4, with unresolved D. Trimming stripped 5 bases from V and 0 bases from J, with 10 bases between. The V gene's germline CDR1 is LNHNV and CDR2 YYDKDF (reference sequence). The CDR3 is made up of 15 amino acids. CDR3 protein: CATSRSSATNEKLFF. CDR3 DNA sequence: TGTGCCACCAGCCGTTCCTCAGCAACTAATGAAAAACTGTTTTTT.

The CDR3, as DNA: TGTGCCAGCAGCCAAAGGGACACGACTGAAGCTTTCTTT. Translated, it gives CASSQRDTTEAFF. The chain is built from TRBV16 and TRBJ1-1, with a weak D call TRBD1 (6 bases). This CDR3 is 13 amino acids long. Germline CDR1 reads KGHSY; CDR2 reads FQNENV. V was clipped by 2 bases and J by 5 bases, with 9 bases between them.

The CDR3: CASSGQGRIREKLFF. The CDR3, as DNA: TGTGCCAGTAGTGGACAGGGGCGGATTCGTGAAAAACTGTTTTTT. The chain recombines TRBV19 with TRBJ1-4; TRBD1 matches at 9 bases. Germline lookup yields CDR1 LNHDA and CDR2 SQIVND (reference sequence). The CDR3 runs to 15 residues. Germline trimming cut 5 bases from V and 7 bases from J; bases unmatched to any gene: 8.

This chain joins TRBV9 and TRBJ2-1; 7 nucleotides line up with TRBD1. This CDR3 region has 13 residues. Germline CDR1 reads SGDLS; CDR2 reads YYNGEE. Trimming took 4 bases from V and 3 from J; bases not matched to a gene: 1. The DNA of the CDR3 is TGTGCCAGCAGCCGACAGGGCTACAATGAGCAGTTCTTC. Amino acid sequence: CASSRQGYNEQFF.

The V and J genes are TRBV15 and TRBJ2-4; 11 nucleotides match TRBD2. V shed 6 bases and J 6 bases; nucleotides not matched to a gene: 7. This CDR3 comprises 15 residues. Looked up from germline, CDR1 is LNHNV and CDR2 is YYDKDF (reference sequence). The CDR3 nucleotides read TGTGCCACCAGAGAATTAGCGGGGGGGCTAAACATTCAGTACTTC. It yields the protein CATRELAGGLNIQYF.

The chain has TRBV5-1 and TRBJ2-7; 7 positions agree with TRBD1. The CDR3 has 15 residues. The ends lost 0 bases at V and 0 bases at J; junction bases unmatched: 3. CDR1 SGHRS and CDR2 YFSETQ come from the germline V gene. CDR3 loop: CASSLDTGDSYEQYF. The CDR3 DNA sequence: TGCGCCAGCAGCTTGGATACAGGGGACTCCTACGAGCAGTACTTC.

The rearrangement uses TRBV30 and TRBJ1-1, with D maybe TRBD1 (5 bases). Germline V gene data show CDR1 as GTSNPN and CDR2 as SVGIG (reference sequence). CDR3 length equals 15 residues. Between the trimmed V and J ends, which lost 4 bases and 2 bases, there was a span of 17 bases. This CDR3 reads CAWIRAGGSNTEAFF. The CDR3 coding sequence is TGTGCCTGGATCCGGGCGGGGGGTAGTAACACTGAAGCTTTCTTT.

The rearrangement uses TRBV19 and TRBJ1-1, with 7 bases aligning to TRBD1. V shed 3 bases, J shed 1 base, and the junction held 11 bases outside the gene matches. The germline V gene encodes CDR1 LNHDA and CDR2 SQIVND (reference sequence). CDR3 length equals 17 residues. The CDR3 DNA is TGTGCCAGTAGTATCCCCTCCGCGGGACAGACGAACACTGAAGCTTTCTTT. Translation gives CASSIPSAGQTNTEAFF. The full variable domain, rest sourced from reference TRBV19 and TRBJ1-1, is DGGITQSPKYLFRKEGQNVTLSCEQNLNHDAMYWYRQDPGQGLRLIYYSQIVNDFQKGDIAEGYSVSREKKESFPLTVTSAQKNPTAFYLCASSIPSAGQTNTEAFFGQGTRLTVV.

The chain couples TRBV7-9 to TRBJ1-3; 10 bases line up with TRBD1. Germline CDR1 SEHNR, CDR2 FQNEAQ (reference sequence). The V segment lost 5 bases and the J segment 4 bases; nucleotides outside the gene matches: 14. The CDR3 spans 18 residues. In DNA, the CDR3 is TGTGCCAGCAGCGGAGACCAACGGGGGACAGGGGAAGGAAACACCATATATTTT. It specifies CASSGDQRGTGEGNTIYF.

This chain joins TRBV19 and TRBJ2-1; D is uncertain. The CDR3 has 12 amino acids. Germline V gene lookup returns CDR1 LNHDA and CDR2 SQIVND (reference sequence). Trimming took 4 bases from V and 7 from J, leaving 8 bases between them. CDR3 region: CASSTGWNEQFF. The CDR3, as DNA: TGTGCCAGTAGTACAGGATGGAATGAGCAGTTCTTC.

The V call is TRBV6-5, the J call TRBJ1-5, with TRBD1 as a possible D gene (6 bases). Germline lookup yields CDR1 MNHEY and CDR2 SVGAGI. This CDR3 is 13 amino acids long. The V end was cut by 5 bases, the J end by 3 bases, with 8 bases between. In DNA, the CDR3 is TGTGCCAGCAGTACAGGGTACAATCAGCCCCAGCATTTT. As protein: CASSTGYNQPQHF.

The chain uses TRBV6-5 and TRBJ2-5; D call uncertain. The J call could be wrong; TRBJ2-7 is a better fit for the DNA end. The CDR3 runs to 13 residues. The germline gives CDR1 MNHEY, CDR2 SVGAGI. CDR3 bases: TGTGCCAGCAGTTACCCCCCCTCCTACGAGCAGTACTTC. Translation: CASSYPPSYEQYF.

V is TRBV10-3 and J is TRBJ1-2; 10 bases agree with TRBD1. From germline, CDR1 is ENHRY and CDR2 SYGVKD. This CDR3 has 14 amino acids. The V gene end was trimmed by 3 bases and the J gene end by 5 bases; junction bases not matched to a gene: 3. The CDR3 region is CAISDRQGAYGYTF. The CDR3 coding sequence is TGTGCCATCAGTGATCGACAGGGGGCATATGGCTACACCTTC.

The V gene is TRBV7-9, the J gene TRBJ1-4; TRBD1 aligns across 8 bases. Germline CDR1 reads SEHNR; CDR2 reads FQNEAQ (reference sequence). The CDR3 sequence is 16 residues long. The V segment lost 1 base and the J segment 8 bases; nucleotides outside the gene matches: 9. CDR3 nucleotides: TGTGCCAGCAGCTTAGGTTTTGGCACAGGGGGGGAAAAACTGTTTTTT. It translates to CASSLGFGTGGEKLFF.

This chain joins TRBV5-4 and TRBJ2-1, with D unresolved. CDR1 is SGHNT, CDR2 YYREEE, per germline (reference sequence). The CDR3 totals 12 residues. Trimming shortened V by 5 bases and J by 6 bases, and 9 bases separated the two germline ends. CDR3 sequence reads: CASSPPVNEQFF. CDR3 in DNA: TGTGCCAGCAGTCCCCCGGTCAATGAGCAGTTCTTC.

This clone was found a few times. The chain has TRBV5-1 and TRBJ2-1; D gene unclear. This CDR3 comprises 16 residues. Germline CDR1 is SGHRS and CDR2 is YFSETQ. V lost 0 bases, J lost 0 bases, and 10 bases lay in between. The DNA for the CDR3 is TGCGCCAGCAGCTTGGCCTCGAGGAGCTCCTACAATGAGCAGTTCTTC. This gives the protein CASSLASRSSYNEQFF.

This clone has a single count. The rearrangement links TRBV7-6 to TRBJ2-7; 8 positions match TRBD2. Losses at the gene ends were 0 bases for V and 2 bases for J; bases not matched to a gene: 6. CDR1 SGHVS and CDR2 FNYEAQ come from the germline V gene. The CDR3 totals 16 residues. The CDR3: CASSLAQIAGTYEQYF. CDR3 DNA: TGTGCCAGCAGCTTAGCGCAAATAGCGGGAACCTACGAGCAGTACTTC.

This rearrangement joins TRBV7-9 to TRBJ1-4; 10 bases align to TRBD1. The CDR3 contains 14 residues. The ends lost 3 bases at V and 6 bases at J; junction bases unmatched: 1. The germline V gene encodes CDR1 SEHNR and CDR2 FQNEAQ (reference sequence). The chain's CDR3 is CASSFGTGDEKLFF. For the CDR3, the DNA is TGTGCCAGCAGCTTCGGGACAGGGGATGAAAAACTGTTTTTT. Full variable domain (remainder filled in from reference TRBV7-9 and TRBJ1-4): DTGVSQNPRHKITKRGQNVTFRCDPISEHNRLYWYRQTLGQGPEFLTYFQNEAQLEKSRLLSDRFSAERPKGSFSTLEIQRTEQGDSAMYLCASSFGTGDEKLFFGSGTQLSVL.

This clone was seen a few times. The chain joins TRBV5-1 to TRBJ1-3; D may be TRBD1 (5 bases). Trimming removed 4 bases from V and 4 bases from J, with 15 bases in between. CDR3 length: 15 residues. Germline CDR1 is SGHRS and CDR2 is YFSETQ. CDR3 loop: CASSEGRASGNTIYF. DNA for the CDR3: TGCGCCAGCAGCGAAGGCAGGGCCTCGGGAAACACCATATATTTT.

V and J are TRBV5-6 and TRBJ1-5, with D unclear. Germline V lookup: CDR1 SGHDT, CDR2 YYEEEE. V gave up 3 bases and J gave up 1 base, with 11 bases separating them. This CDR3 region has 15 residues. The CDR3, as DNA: TGTGCCAGCAGCTCATTTATCGAGAGCAATCAGCCCCAGCATTTT. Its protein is CASSSFIESNQPQHF.

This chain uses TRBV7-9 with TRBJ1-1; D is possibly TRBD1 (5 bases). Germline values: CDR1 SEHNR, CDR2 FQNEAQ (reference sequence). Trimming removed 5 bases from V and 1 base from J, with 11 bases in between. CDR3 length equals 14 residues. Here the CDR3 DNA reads TGTGCCAGCAGCATAACAGGTTCGAACACTGAAGCTTTCTTT. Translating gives CASSITGSNTEAFF.

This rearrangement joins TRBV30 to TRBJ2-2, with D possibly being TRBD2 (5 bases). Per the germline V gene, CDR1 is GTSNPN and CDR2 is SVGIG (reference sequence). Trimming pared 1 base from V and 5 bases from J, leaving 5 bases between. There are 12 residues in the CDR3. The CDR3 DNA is TGTGCCTGGAGTGCGGGAACCGGGGAGCTGTTTTTT. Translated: CAWSAGTGELFF.

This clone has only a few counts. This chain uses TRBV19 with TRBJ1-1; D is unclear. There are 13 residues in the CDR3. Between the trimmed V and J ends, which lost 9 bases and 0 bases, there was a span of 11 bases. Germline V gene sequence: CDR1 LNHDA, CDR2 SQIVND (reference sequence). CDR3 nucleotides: TGTGCCAGCCGAGACACCATGAACACTGAAGCTTTCTTT. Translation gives CASRDTMNTEAFF.

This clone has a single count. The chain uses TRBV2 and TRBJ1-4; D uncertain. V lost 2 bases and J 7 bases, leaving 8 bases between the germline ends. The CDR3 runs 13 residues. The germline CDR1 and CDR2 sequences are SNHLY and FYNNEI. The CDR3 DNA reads TGTGCCAGCAGTGAACAGGCAACTGAAAAACTGTTTTTT. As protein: CASSEQATEKLFF.

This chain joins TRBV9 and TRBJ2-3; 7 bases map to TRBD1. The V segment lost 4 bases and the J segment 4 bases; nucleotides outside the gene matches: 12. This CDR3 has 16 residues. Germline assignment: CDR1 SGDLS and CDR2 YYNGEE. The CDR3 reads CASSPRTGPTADTQYF. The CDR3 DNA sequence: TGTGCCAGCAGCCCCCGGACAGGCCCTACCGCAGATACGCAGTATTTT.

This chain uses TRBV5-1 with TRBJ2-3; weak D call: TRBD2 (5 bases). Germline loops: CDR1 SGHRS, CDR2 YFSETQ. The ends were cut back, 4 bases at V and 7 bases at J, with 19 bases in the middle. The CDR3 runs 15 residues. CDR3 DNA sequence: TGCGCCAGCAGCCTTTATGACGGGAAGCTGTATACGCAGTATTTT. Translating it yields CASSLYDGKLYTQYF.

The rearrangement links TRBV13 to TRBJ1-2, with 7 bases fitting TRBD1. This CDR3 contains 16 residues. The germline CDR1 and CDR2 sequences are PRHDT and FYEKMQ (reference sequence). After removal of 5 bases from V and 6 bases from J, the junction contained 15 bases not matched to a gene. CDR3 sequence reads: CASSKGQKPLGHGYTF. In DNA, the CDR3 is TGTGCCAGCAGCAAGGGACAGAAACCCCTCGGACATGGCTACACCTTC.

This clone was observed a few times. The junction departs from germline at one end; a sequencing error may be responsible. The CDR3 DNA reads as TGCGCCAGCAGCCAGGTGACAACGGGACTAGCGGTCAATGAGCAGTTCTTC. It yields the protein CASSQVTTGLAVNEQFF. The V call is TRBV7-9, the J call TRBJ2-1; 11 bases are a match to TRBD2. Germline V gene sequence: CDR1 SEHNR, CDR2 FQNEAQ (reference sequence). The CDR3 is 17 amino acids. Supplemented by reference TRBV7-9 and TRBJ2-1, the full variable domain reads DTGVSQNPRHKITKRGQNVTFRCDPISEHNRLYWYRQTLGQGPEFLTYFQNEAQLEKSRLLSDRFSAERPKGSFSTLEIQRTEQGDSAMYLCASSQVTTGLAVNEQFFGPGTRLTVL.

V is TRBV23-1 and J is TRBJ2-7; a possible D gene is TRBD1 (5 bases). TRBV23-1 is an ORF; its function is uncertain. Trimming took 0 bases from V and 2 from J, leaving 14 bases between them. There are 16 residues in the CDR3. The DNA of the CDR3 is TGCGCCAGCAGTCAATCGATAGAAGGGGTAACCTACGAGCAGTACTTC. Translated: CASSQSIEGVTYEQYF.